This is a list of T cell receptor beta chains from one sample in a study of blood T cell repertoires in COVID-19. Clones were sequenced by immunoSEQ multiplex PCR, and TCRdb holds only the in-frame ones, with some missing. The sample yields 250,000 to 350,000 clones, 70% to 90% seen once. Sequencing used peripheral blood. The source of these receptors is a man aged 18-30 years with active or convalescent COVID-19. The conserved cysteine and the conserved F or W are not part of the CDR3 here. The order of the fields is V gene, J gene, D gene, CDR3 protein. D genes are given only for firm matches.

TRBV5-1	TRBJ2-7	TRBD1	ASSGGQAISYEQY
TRBV6-2/TRBV6-3	TRBJ1-5	TRBD1	ASSPGDSNQPQH
TRBV7-6	TRBJ2-3	TRBD2	ASSLAYRGTSGGDTDTQY
TRBV11-2	TRBJ1-4	.	ASSLTEEKLF
TRBV5-6	TRBJ2-4	TRBD1	ASSFGQGDIQY
TRBV4-3	TRBJ1-2	.	ASSQEVHTNYGYT
TRBV7-3	TRBJ2-3	.	ASSLTGRDTQY
TRBV18	TRBJ1-4	TRBD1	ASSPGQEYEKLF
TRBV4-1	TRBJ1-4	.	ASSPGGTNEKLF
TRBV18	TRBJ1-1	TRBD1	ASSGQGATEAF
TRBV19	TRBJ2-5	.	ASSTRETQY
TRBV11-3	TRBJ2-7	TRBD1	ASSPTGVEQY
TRBV7-9	TRBJ1-2	.	ASNLEPVGGYT
TRBV7-2	TRBJ2-7	TRBD1	ASSAHRGQYEQY
TRBV5-8	TRBJ2-5	.	ASSFSPWRVGMDQETQY
TRBV5-5	TRBJ1-4	TRBD1	ASSLQGAQDEKLF
TRBV7-6	TRBJ1-1	.	ASSRKGGLNTEAF
TRBV18	TRBJ1-5	TRBD1	ASSRGQGANGNQPQH
TRBV4-1	TRBJ1-2	.	ASSQVVSGRYT
TRBV4-3	TRBJ2-7	TRBD1	ASSQGRGQGYEQY
TRBV6-1	TRBJ2-2	.	ASSVTGSSSTGELF
TRBV6-5	TRBJ1-1	TRBD1	ASTKVDRATEAF
TRBV10-3	TRBJ1-4	TRBD1	AISERGGQEKLF
TRBV7-2	TRBJ2-1	.	ASSLGPGDGNEQF
TRBV7-2	TRBJ1-4	TRBD1	ASGDRQGEKLF
TRBV2	TRBJ1-2	TRBD1	ASRGLRGSDGGYT
TRBV7-8	TRBJ2-1	.	ASSPLAGYNEQF
TRBV5-1	TRBJ2-5	TRBD2	ASSLGLAGDIETQY
TRBV9	TRBJ1-1	TRBD1	ASSDRVTGKTEAF
TRBV28	TRBJ1-5	.	ASRRGYSNQPQH
TRBV19	TRBJ2-1	.	ASSIRPSDYNEQF
TRBV7-9	TRBJ2-7	.	ASSFSLQSGSYEQY
TRBV19	TRBJ2-5	TRBD1	ASSTDRQETQY
TRBV7-9	TRBJ1-3	.	ASSLVNYASGNTIY
TRBV2	TRBJ1-4	.	ASKIGMGGNEKLF
TRBV11-2	TRBJ1-2	TRBD1	ASSLGRGQGGYT
TRBV5-1	TRBJ2-1	TRBD2	ASSPGTSGYNEQF
TRBV19	TRBJ1-5	TRBD1	ASSMAQGGWSNQPQH
TRBV27	TRBJ2-2	.	ASRGSSGELF
TRBV4-2	TRBJ2-3	.	ASSQDVGRGSDTQY
TRBV15	TRBJ2-7	TRBD1	ATSSLDRVSDEQY
TRBV5-1	TRBJ1-1	TRBD1	ASSRLQGANTEAF
TRBV10-1	TRBJ2-3	.	ASSETLATTDTQY
TRBV9	TRBJ2-2	.	ASTSGFNTGELF
TRBV5-4	TRBJ2-5	TRBD1	ASSNDRAKTQY
TRBV9	TRBJ2-3	.	ASSGWGDRATDTQY
TRBV12-5	TRBJ2-1	.	ASGLVGGPNRYNEQF
TRBV7-2	TRBJ2-1	.	ASSSKQGPYNEQF
TRBV12-5	TRBJ1-5	TRBD1	ASGLILGQGPLQPQH
TRBV19	TRBJ2-1	TRBD2	ASSSTGGSYNEQF
TRBV9	TRBJ1-1	.	ASSKSGTEAF
TRBV7-9	TRBJ1-3	.	ASSLGGTGSGNTIY
TRBV2	TRBJ2-3	TRBD2	ASGRRTSGQDTQY
TRBV11-2	TRBJ1-5	.	ASSLDSARNQPQH
TRBV2	TRBJ1-3	.	ASSANTGSGNTIY